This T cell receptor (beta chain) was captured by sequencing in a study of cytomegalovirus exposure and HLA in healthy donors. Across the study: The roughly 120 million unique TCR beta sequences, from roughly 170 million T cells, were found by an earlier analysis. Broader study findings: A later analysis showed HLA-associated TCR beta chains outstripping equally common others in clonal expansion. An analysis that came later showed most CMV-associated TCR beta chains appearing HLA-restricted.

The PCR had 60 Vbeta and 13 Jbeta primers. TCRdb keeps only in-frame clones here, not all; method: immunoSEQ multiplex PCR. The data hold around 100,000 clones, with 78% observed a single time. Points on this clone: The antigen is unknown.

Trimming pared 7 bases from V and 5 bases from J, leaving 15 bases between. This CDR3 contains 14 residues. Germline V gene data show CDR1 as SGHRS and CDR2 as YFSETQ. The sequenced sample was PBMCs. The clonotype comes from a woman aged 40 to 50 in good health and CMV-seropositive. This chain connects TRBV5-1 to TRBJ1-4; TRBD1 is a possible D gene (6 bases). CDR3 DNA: TGCGCCAGCTCCCGACAGGCTACAAATGAAAAACTGTTTTTT. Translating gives CASSRQATNEKLFF.